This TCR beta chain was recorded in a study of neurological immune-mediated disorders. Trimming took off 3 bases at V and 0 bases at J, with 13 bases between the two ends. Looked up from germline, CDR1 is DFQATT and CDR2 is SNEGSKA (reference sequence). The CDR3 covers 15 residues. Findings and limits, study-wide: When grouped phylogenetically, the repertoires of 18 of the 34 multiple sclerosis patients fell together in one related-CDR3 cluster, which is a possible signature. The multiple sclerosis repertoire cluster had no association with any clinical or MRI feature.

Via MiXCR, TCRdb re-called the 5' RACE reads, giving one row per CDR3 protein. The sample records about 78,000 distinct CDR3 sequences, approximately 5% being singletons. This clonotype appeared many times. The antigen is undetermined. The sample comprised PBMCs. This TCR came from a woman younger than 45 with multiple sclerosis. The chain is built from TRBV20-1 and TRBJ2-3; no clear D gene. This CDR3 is CSASSHIASTDTQYF. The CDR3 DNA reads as TGCAGTGCTAGTTCCCATATAGCTAGCACAGATACGCAGTATTTT.